This TCR beta chain was sequenced in a study of Ad26.COV2.S vaccination and SARS-CoV-2 variants. Overall study context: Ad26.COV2.S, an intramuscular injection, was given once or twice 56 days apart.

Method: immunoSEQ multiplex PCR; TCRdb's copy keeps in-frame clones and lacks some. The sample has about 350,000 clones, approximately 90% seen once. The V gene lost 4 bases and the J gene lost 11 bases, with 14 bases spanning the gap. The CDR3 consists of 12 residues. Per the germline V gene, CDR1 is MNHEY and CDR2 is SVGAGI. The sample's treatment: 19 received Ad26.COV2.S at low or high dose, single or two shots; roughly 5 received placebo; per-sample allocation not given. The investigators took samples on day 63 after the first vaccine or placebo injection. The material was peripheral blood, obtained in a trial of Ad26.COV2.S vaccine versus placebo. This clonotype was obtained from a person aged 18 to 59 who received the Ad26.COV2.S COVID-19 vaccine or a placebo. This chain connects TRBV6-5 to TRBJ1-1, with D unclear. The DNA of the CDR3 is TGTGCCAGCAGTTTCCAAGGCTTGGGTGCTTTCTTT. This encodes CASSFQGLGAFF.